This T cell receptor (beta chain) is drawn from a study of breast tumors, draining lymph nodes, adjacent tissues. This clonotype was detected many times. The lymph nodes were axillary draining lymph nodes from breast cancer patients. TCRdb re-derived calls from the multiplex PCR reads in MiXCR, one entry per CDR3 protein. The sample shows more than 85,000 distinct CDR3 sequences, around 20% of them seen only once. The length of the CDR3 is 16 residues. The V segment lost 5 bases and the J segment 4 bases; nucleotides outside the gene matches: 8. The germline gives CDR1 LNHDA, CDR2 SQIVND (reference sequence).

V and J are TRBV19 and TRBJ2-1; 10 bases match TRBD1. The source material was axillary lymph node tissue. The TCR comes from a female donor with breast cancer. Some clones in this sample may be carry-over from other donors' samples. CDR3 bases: TGTGCCAGTAGTTCCCTGAGGGACAGGGGATACAATGAGCAGTTCTTC. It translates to CASSSLRDRGYNEQFF.